This TCR beta chain was captured by sequencing in a study of blood T cell repertoires in COVID-19 (TCRdb year 2020). Concerning the study at large: Samples from collaborators originated in the United States, Italy and Spain and spanned both the acute and convalescent phases of COVID-19. Deeply sampled blood TCRbeta repertoires from subjects exposed to, actively infected with, or recovered from COVID-19 were included in the dataset. Where available, HLA class I and class II types were obtained from metadata supplied by the sample provider rather than from assay-based typing. The samples were drawn from two sources: the first 160 participants of the ongoing ImmuneRACE study, and 1,000 to 1,500 subjects contributed by 6 global collaborators. A freely available public database, intended as a resource for researchers studying the immune response to SARS-CoV-2, is where the repertoires were released. The prospective study material was composed of cDNA or gDNA derived from T cells, B-cell-depleted T cells, or PBMCs. Nearly every sample came with metadata listing a de-identified subject ID, COVID-19 status, age in years and sex. Results and caveats for the whole study, not just this receptor: The amount of clinical and demographic metadata varied by source and participant and was provided uncurated.

On this clone: It lacks a known antigen. Base qualities are not at hand, and no much larger clone is one base apart.

The collaborating institutions used their own protocols to collect whole blood in K2EDTA tubes. For TCRbeta analysis, collaborator samples were shipped as frozen whole blood, as isolated PBMCs, or as DNA extracted from either sample type. The CDR3 covers 16 residues, taking in both the cysteine and the phenylalanine. CDR3 DNA only is kept here, 48 bases in frame from base 1. The germline V end is reduced by 4 bases and the J end by 4 bases; junction bases left unmatched: 14. The germline V gene (reference sequence) sets CDR1 to SGHNT and CDR2 to YYREEE. TCRbeta CDR3 regions were amplified from genomic DNA by means of the immunoSEQ Assay, a bias-controlled multiplex PCR. Regarding the original processing steps: The number of nucleated cells in each sample was estimated from the amplification of reference gene primers within the assay. Sequence reads were collapsed and filtered to measure the absolute abundance of every unique TCRbeta CDR3 rearrangement. For each sample, productive Simpson clonality was calculated as the square root of Simpson's diversity index across productive rearrangements. As stored in TCRdb, this immuneACCESS dataset retains in-frame rearrangements with V and J assigned. A fraction of the clones does not appear; measured against another copy, unresolved V genes explain less than half of the discrepancy, and the remainder lacks a known reason. D and trimming come from the DNA, and the V and J calls and clone size come from that table. Within this sample are about 70,000 clones, with roughly 79% of them counted one time only. Of the sample, about 20% falls within the top ten clones.

This TCR was recovered from an older woman with acute or convalescent COVID-19. Sequenced material: peripheral blood. The chain couples TRBV5-4 to TRBJ2-7; the central 7 bases match TRBD2. In nucleotides, the sequence is TGTGCCAGCAGCACGTGGACTAGTACAAGGACGTACGAGCAGTACTTC. The translation is CASSTWTSTRTYEQYF.